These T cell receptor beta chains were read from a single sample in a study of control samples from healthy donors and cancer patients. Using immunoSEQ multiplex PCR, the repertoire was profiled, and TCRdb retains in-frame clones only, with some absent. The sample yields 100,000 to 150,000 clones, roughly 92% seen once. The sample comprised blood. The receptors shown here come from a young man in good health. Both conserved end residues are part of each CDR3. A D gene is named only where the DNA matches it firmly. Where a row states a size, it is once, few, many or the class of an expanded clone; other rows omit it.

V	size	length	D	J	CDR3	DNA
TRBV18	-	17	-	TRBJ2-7	CASSPPARLPTYGEQYF	TGTGCCAGCTCACCACCAGCCAGGTTGCCTACCTACGGGGAGCAGTACTTC
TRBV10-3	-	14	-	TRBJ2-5	CAIRVQGSQETQYF	TGTGCCATCCGGGTCCAGGGGTCCCAAGAGACCCAGTACTTC
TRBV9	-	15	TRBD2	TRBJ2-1	CASSGSGGAYNEQFF	TGTGCCAGCAGCGGTAGCGGGGGGGCCTACAATGAGCAGTTCTTC
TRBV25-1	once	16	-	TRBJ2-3	CASSDSQGHGTDTQYF	TGTGCCAGCAGTGACTCCCAGGGACACGGCACAGATACGCAGTATTTT
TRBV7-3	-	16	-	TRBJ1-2	CASSLEGHGVDYGYTF	TGTGCCAGCAGCTTAGAGGGACACGGGGTAGACTATGGCTACACCTTC
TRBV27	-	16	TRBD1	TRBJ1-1	CASSSARDRGNTEAFF	TGTGCCAGCAGTAGTGCCCGGGACAGGGGGAACACTGAAGCTTTCTTT
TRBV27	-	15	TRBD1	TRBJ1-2	CASPSTTTGNYGYTF	TGTGCCAGCCCCTCGACCACGACAGGGAACTATGGCTACACCTTC
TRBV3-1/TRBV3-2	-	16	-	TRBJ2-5	CASSQADWVYQETQYF	TGTGCCAGCAGCCAAGCCGATTGGGTGTACCAAGAGACCCAGTACTTC
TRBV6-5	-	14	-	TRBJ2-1	CASSYSGPSNEQFF	TGTGCCAGCAGTTACTCGGGGCCCAGCAATGAGCAGTTCTTC
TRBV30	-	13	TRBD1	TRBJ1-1	CAWGSTGGPEAFF	TGTGCCTGGGGTAGTACAGGGGGTCCTGAAGCTTTCTTT
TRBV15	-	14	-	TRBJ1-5	CAPISGMSNQPQHF	TGTGCCCCCATTTCAGGGATGAGCAATCAGCCCCAGCATTTT
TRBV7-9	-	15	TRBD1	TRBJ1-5	CASSLGTGRGQPQHF	TGTGCCAGCAGCTTGGGGACAGGAAGGGGACAGCCCCAGCATTTT
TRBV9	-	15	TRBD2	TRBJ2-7	CASSVAARGDYEQYF	TGTGCCAGCAGCGTAGCAGCGCGGGGGGATTACGAGCAGTACTTC
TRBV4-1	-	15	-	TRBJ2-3	CASSQIQGRSDTQYF	TGCGCCAGCAGCCAGATACAGGGGAGGTCAGATACGCAGTATTTT
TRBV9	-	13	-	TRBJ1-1	CASSVGGATEAFF	TGTGCCAGCAGCGTAGGAGGGGCCACTGAAGCTTTCTTT
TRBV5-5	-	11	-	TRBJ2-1	CASGIGNEQFF	TGTGCCAGCGGGATTGGGAATGAGCAGTTCTTC
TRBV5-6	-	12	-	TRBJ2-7	CASSFTDREQYF	TGTGCCAGCAGCTTTACGGATCGCGAGCAGTACTTC
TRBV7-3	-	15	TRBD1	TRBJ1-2	CASSSGQGEKDGYTF	TGTGCCAGCAGCTCGGGACAGGGGGAAAAAGATGGCTACACCTTC
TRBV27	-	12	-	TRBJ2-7	CASRASSYEQYF	TGTGCCAGCAGGGCGAGCTCCTACGAGCAGTACTTC
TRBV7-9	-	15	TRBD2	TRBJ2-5	CASSSGTRNRETQYF	TGTGCCAGCAGCTCCGGGACTAGGAATAGAGAGACCCAGTACTTC
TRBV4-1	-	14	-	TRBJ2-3	CASSPLWGADTQYF	TGCGCCAGCAGCCCCCTCTGGGGGGCCGATACGCAGTATTTT
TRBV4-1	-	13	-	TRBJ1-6	CASSQGDNSPLHF	TGCGCCAGCAGCCAAGGGGATAATTCACCCCTCCACTTT
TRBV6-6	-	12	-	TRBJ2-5	CASGPSEETQYF	TGTGCCAGCGGCCCTTCCGAAGAGACCCAGTACTTC
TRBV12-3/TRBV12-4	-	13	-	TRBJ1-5	CASRLDSNQPQHF	TGTGCCAGCAGATTAGACAGTAATCAGCCCCAGCATTTT
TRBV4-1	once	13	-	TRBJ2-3	CASSLGLTDTQYF	TGCGCCAGCAGCCTCGGACTCACAGATACGCAGTATTTT
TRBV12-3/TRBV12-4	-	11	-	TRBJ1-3	CASSYRDTIYF	TGTGCCAGCAGTTACAGGGACACCATATATTTT